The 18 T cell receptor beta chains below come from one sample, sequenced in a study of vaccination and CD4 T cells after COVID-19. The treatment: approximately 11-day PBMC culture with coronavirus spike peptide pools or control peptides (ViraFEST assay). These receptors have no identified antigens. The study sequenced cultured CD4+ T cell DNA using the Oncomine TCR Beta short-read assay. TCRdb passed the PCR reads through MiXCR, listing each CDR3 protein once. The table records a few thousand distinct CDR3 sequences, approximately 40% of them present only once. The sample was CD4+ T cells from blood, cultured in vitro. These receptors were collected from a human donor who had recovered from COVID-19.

CDR3 in DNA: TGTGCCAGCAGTTACTCGAGCGTGGGGGCGCAAAATGGCTACACCTTC. This encodes CASSYSSVGAQNGYTF. The chain links TRBV6-5 to TRBJ1-2; D perhaps matches TRBD1 (6 bases). The CDR3 length is 16 residues. In germline, CDR1 is MNHEY, CDR2 SVGAGI. Trimming removed 0 bases at V and 6 bases at J, with 17 bases between.

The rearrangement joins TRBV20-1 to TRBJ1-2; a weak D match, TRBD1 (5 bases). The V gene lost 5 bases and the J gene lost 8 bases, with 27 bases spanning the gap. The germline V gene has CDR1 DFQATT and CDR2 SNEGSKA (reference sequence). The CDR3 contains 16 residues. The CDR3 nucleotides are TGCAGTGCTTCTTATTCCGCTTTGCGGACAATTGGGGGCTACACCTTC. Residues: CSASYSALRTIGGYTF.

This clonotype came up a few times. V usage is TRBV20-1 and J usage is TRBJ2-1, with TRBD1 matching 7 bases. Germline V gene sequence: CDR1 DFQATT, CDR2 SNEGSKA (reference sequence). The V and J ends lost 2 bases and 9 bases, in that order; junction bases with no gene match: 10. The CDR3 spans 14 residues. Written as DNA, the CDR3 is TGCAGTGCTAGAAAGGGGGCTTTGGTTAGTGAGCAGTTCTTC. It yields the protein CSARKGALVSEQFF.

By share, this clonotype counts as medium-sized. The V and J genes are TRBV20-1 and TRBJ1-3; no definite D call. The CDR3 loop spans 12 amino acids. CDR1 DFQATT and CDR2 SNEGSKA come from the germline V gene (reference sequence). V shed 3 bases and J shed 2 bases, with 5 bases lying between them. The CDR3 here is CSARSAGNTIYF. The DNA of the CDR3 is TGCAGTGCTAGGTCGGCTGGAAACACCATATATTTT.

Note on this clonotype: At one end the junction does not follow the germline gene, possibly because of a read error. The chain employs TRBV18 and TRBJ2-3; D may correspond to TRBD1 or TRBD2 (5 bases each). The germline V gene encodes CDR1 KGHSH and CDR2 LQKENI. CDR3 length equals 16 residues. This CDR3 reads CTSSPYPGPSTDTQYF. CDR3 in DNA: TGTACCAGCTCACCATATCCGGGACCCAGCACAGATACGCAGTATTTT.

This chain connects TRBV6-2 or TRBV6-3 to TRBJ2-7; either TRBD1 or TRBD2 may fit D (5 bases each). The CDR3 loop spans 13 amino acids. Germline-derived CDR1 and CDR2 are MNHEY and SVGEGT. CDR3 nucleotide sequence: TGTGTCAGTCGTCAGAGTGGGGGCTACGAGCAGTACTTC. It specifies CVSRQSGGYEQYF.

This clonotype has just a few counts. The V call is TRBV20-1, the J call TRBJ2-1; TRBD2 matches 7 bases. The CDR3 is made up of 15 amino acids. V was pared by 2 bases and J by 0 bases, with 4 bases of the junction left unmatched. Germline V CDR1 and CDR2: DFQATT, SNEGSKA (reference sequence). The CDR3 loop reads CSARMGGGSYNEQFF. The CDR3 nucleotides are TGCAGTGCTAGAATGGGCGGGGGCTCCTACAATGAGCAGTTCTTC.

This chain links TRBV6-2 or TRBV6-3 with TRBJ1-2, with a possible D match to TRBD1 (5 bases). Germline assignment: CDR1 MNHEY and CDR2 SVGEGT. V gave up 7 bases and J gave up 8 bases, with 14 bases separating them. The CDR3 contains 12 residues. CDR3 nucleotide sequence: TGTGCCAGCACCCCTCGGGGGAGAGGCTACACCTTC. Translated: CASTPRGRGYTF.

The CDR3 DNA reads as TGTGCCATCAGTGATCTAACCTCCCGGGGGGCTGGTCACAATGAGCAGTTCTTC. It specifies CAISDLTSRGAGHNEQFF. The chain has TRBV10-3 and TRBJ2-1; D is possibly TRBD2 (7 bases). Per germline, CDR1 ENHRY and CDR2 SYGVKD. CDR3 size: 18 residues. The V gene lost 3 bases and the J gene lost 5 bases, with 23 bases spanning the gap.

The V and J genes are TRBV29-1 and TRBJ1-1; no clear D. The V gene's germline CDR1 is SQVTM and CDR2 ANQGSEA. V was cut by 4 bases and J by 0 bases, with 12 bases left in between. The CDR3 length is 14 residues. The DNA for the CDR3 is TGCAGCGTTGGGAGGAACCGTATGAACACTGAAGCTTTCTTT. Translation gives CSVGRNRMNTEAFF. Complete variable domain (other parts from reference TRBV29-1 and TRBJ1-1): SAVISQKPSRDICQRGTSLTIQCQVDSQVTMMFWYRQQPGQSLTLIATANQGSEATYESGFVIDKFPISRPNLTFSTLTVSNMSPEDSSIYLCSVGRNRMNTEAFFGQGTRLTVV.

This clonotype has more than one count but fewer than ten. CDR3: CASQRLLNTEAFF. As DNA, the CDR3 is TGTGCCAGCCAGAGACTCCTGAACACTGAAGCTTTCTTT. V gene TRBV12-3 or TRBV12-4 combines with J gene TRBJ1-1; no definite D call. The germline V and J ends were trimmed by 8 bases and 0 bases, with 10 bases remaining between them. There are 13 residues in the CDR3.

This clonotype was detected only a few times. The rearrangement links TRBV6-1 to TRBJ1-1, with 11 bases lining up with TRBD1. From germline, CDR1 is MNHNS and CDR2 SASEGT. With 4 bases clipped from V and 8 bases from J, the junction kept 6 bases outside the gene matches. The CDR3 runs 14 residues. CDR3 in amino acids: CASSVGTGGAEAFF. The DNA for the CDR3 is TGTGCCAGCAGTGTAGGGACAGGGGGGGCGGAAGCTTTCTTT.

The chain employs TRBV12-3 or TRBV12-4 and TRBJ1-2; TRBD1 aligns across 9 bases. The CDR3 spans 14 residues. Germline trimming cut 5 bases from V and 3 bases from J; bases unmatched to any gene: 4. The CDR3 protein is CASSRTGDYYGYTF. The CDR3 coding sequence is TGTGCCAGCAGTAGGACAGGGGATTACTATGGCTACACCTTC.

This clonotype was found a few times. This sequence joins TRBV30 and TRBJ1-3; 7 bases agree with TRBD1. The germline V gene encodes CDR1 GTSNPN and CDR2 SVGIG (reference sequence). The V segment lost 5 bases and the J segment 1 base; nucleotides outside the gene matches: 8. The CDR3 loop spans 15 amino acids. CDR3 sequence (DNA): TGTGCCTGGGGAACAGGGGAATTATCTGGAAACACCATATATTTT. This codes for CAWGTGELSGNTIYF.

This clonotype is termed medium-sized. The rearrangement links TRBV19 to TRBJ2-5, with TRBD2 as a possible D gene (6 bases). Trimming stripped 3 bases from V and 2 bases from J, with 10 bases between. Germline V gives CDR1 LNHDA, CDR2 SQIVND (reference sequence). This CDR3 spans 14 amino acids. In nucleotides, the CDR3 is TGTGCCAGTAGTATGCGGACTACACAAGAGACCCAGTACTTC. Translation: CASSMRTTQETQYF.

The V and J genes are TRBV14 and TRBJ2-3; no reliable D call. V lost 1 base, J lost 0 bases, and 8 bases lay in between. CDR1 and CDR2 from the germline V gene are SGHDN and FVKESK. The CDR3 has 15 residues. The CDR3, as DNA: TGTGCCAGCAGCCAAGTCCTAGGAAGCACAGATACGCAGTATTTT. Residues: CASSQVLGSTDTQYF. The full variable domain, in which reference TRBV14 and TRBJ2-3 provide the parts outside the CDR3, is EAGVTQFPSHSVIEKGQTVTLRCDPISGHDNLYWYRRVMGKEIKFLLHFVKESKQDESGMPNNRFLAERTGGTYSTLKVQPAELEDSGVYFCASSQVLGSTDTQYFGPGTRLTVL.

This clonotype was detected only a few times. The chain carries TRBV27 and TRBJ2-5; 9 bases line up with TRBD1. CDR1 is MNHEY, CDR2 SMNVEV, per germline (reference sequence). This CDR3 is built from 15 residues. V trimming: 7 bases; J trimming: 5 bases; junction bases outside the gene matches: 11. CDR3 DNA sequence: TGTGCCAGCACCGGACCCTCCGGGACAGGGGAGACCCAGTACTTC. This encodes CASTGPSGTGETQYF.

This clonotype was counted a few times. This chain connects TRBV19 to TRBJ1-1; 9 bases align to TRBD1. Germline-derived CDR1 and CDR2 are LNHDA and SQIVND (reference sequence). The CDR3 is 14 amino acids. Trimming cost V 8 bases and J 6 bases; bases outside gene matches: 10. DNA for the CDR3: TGTGCCAGTGTCCCGGGACAGGGTCGGCCTGAAGCTTTCTTT. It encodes CASVPGQGRPEAFF.